Following are 9 T cell receptor beta chains from one sample sequenced in a study of cytomegalovirus exposure and HLA in healthy donors. PCR amplification relied on 60 Vbeta primers (plus 13 Jbeta primers). Clones were read by immunoSEQ multiplex PCR, and TCRdb kept only the in-frame ones, dropping some. The data show some 100,000 clones, approximately 71% seen once. The sequenced sample consisted of PBMCs. These receptors were taken from a woman younger than 30 in good health and CMV-seropositive.

This clone was picked up one time. The V gene is TRBV6-6, the J gene TRBJ2-3, with TRBD1 matching over 11 bases. The length of the CDR3 is 15 residues. CDR1 is MNHNY and CDR2 is SVGAGI in the germline V gene (reference sequence). V lost 4 bases and J lost 2; bases outside the gene matches: 2. The CDR3 DNA is TGTGCCAGCAGTTGGACAGGGGGCTTCACAGATACGCAGTATTTT. It is translated as CASSWTGGFTDTQYF.

The V gene is TRBV4-2, the J gene TRBJ2-3; 13 positions match TRBD2. There are 17 residues in the CDR3. Germline V gene lookup returns CDR1 LGHNA and CDR2 YNFKEQ. V shed 4 bases, J shed 2 bases, and the junction held 6 bases outside the gene matches. The CDR3: CASSPWTSGGITDTQYF. The CDR3 DNA is TGTGCCAGCAGCCCCTGGACTAGCGGGGGCATCACAGATACGCAGTATTTT.

V usage is TRBV27 and J usage is TRBJ2-2, with D perhaps matching TRBD1 (6 bases). Trimming stripped 7 bases from V and 0 bases from J, with 15 bases between. Germline values: CDR1 MNHEY, CDR2 SMNVEV (reference sequence). The CDR3 is 16 amino acids. CDR3 DNA: TGTGCCAGCACGTCCGTGGGGGACACGAACACCGGGGAGCTGTTTTTT. Amino acids: CASTSVGDTNTGELFF.

This clone was seen only a few times. The rearrangement uses TRBV2 and TRBJ2-7; 10 bases match TRBD1. The ends lost 6 bases at V and 5 bases at J; junction bases unmatched: 10. Germline assignment: CDR1 SNHLY and CDR2 FYNNEI. The CDR3 is made up of 15 amino acids. The CDR3 region is CASSPRTGGSNEQYF. The CDR3 region has the DNA TGTGCCAGCAGCCCCAGGACAGGGGGTTCCAACGAGCAGTACTTC.

The rearrangement links TRBV7-3 to TRBJ2-7; possibly TRBD2 for D (6 bases). V lost 2 bases and J 4 bases, leaving 12 bases between the germline ends. Germline V CDR1 and CDR2: SGHTA, FQGTGA. This CDR3 contains 14 residues. CDR3 amino acids: CASSLGGTVYEQYF. Written as DNA, the CDR3 is TGTGCCAGCAGCTTAGGGGGGACGGTATACGAGCAGTACTTC.

The rearrangement joins TRBV2 to TRBJ2-7; D unclear. V lost 5 bases and J 5 bases, leaving 13 bases between the germline ends. This CDR3 is 13 amino acids long. Germline V CDR1 and CDR2: SNHLY, FYNNEI. The CDR3 coding sequence is TGTGCCAGCAGTCCCCAGGCTCCCAACGAGCAGTACTTC. Its protein is CASSPQAPNEQYF.

This clone was observed a handful of times. The J gene is TRBJ1-1, the V gene TRBV18; 9 nucleotides agree with TRBD1. Unmatched junction bases numbered 11, after V lost 3 bases and J lost 0 bases. The CDR3 consists of 18 residues. The germline CDR1 and CDR2 sequences are KGHSH and LQKENI. The CDR3 bases are TGTGCCAGCTCACCTCTCGCCGGGACAGGGCTTATGAACACTGAAGCTTTCTTT. Translated, it gives CASSPLAGTGLMNTEAFF.

CDR3 protein: CASSSAGASNQPQHF. CDR3 sequence (DNA): TGTGCCAGCAGTTCGGCAGGGGCAAGCAATCAGCCCCAGCATTTT. V and J are TRBV28 and TRBJ1-5; D might be TRBD1 (6 bases). V shed 4 bases and J shed 1 base, with 11 bases lying between them. This CDR3 region has 15 residues. Germline CDR1 MDHEN, CDR2 SYDVKM.

The chain has TRBV4-3 and TRBJ2-3, with 9 bases that match TRBD1. The J segment lost 2 bases and the V segment lost 0 bases, leaving 12 bases of the junction unmatched. The CDR3 is 19 amino acids. CDR1 and CDR2 (germline): LGHNA, YSLEER. As DNA, the CDR3 is TGCGCCAGCAGCCAAGAAGGGATTAGGGGACAGGGCCTCACAGATACGCAGTATTTT. This translates into CASSQEGIRGQGLTDTQYF.